These 9 T cell receptor beta chains were sequenced from one sample in a study of blood T cell repertoires in COVID-19. Assay used: immunoSEQ multiplex PCR; TCRdb lists only in-frame clones, some missing. The data show under 200,000 clones, 79% seen once. Sequenced input: peripheral blood. The source of these receptors is a man aged 55-75 years with active or convalescent COVID-19.

The chain recombines TRBV5-1 with TRBJ2-3; 15 positions match TRBD2. Germline V gene lookup returns CDR1 SGHRS and CDR2 YFSETQ. CDR3 size: 16 residues. V was clipped by 7 bases and J by 6 bases; unmatched bases: 9. This CDR3 reads CASAQRTSGRADTQYF. DNA for the CDR3: TGCGCCAGCGCACAAAGGACTAGCGGGAGGGCCGATACGCAGTATTTT. Complete variable domain (other parts from reference TRBV5-1 and TRBJ2-3): KAGVTQTPRYLIKTRGQQVTLSCSPISGHRSVSWYQQTPGQGLQFLFEYFSETQRNKGNFPGRFSGRQFSNSRSEMNVSTLELGDSALYLCASAQRTSGRADTQYFGPGTRLTVL.

A single count supports this clone. The chain combines TRBV6-2 or TRBV6-3 with TRBJ1-1; D gene ambiguous. With 7 bases removed from V and 2 bases from J, the gap between germline ends came to 11 bases. Per germline, CDR1 MNHEY and CDR2 SVGEGT. The CDR3 runs to 13 residues. This CDR3 reads CASTPHTNTEAFF. The CDR3 nucleotides are TGTGCCAGCACCCCACACACCAACACTGAAGCTTTCTTT.

The chain couples TRBV5-1 to TRBJ2-3; 12 nucleotides align to TRBD2. This CDR3 is built from 15 residues. After removal of 4 bases from V and 6 bases from J, the junction contained 6 bases not matched to a gene. CDR1 SGHRS and CDR2 YFSETQ come from the germline V gene. DNA for the CDR3: TGCGCCAGCAGCGGAAAGACTAGCGGGAGCGATACGCAGTATTTT. Translation gives CASSGKTSGSDTQYF.

This clone was counted only a few times. The chain is built from TRBV5-1 and TRBJ2-7; maybe TRBD1 (5 bases). Per the germline V gene, CDR1 is SGHRS and CDR2 is YFSETQ. CDR3 length equals 12 residues. Trimming removed 3 bases from V and 7 bases from J, with 11 bases in between. CDR3: CASSSTGREQYF. The CDR3 bases are TGCGCCAGCAGCTCCACAGGTAGGGAGCAGTACTTC.

The chain is built from TRBV28 and TRBJ1-1; D ambiguous. V was trimmed by 8 bases and J by 6 bases, leaving 16 bases between them. Germline-derived CDR1 and CDR2 are MDHEN and SYDVKM. This CDR3 has 13 residues. The CDR3, as DNA: TGTGCCAGCGGCCAAGGCGGGAGCGCTGAAGCTTTCTTT. Its protein product is CASGQGGSAEAFF.

This chain uses TRBV27 with TRBJ2-7; D is possibly TRBD2 (6 bases). V lost 11 bases and J 2 bases, leaving 10 bases between the germline ends. Germline loops: CDR1 MNHEY, CDR2 SMNVEV (reference sequence). The CDR3 sequence is 11 residues long. The CDR3: CASGTAYEQYF. For the CDR3, the DNA is TGTGCCTCCGGGACTGCCTACGAGCAGTACTTC.

The CDR3 DNA sequence: TGTGCCACCAGCAGAGACAGGGGGAGGAATCAGCCCCAGCATTTT. This gives the protein CATSRDRGRNQPQHF. The J gene is TRBJ1-5, the V gene TRBV15, with 7 bases aligning to TRBD1. Per the germline V gene, CDR1 is LNHNV and CDR2 is YYDKDF (reference sequence). The CDR3 covers 15 residues. Germline trimming cut 0 bases from V and 4 bases from J; bases unmatched to any gene: 3.

Only a few counts were recorded for this clone. V and J are TRBV2 and TRBJ2-5, with 10 bases fitting TRBD2. CDR1 is SNHLY, CDR2 FYNNEI, per germline. The length of the CDR3 is 17 residues. The trim removed 2 bases at V and 2 bases at J, leaving 8 bases unmatched. The CDR3 coding sequence is TGTGCCAGCAGTGAAAGAGGCCTAGCGGGGGTACAAGAGACCCAGTACTTC. Translation gives CASSERGLAGVQETQYF.

DNA of the CDR3: TGTGCCAGCAGTCGACAGGGGGCGCGGGATGGCACTGAAGCTTTCTTT. It is translated as CASSRQGARDGTEAFF. This rearrangement joins TRBV6-6 to TRBJ1-1; 10 nucleotides agree with TRBD1. Trimming cost V 5 bases and J 4 bases; bases outside gene matches: 10. The CDR3 loop spans 16 amino acids. From germline, CDR1 is MNHNY and CDR2 SVGAGI (reference sequence).